This T cell receptor beta chain is drawn from a study of Graves' ophthalmopathy and Graves' hyperthyroidism. Study results and limitations: Also, most clonotypes expanded in the thyroid above 0.001 frequency appeared in blood.

Amplification from RNA transcripts yielded the TCR beta CDR3 regions. The workflow started with a first-round RT-PCR run with HTBI primers and then moved on to a second-round multiplex PCR. From the multiplex PCR reads, TCRdb called clonotypes with MiXCR, one entry per CDR3 protein. In the table there are over 500,000 distinct CDR3 sequences, 20% to 25% of which are singletons. The CDR3 length is 13 residues. The germline V and J ends were trimmed by 4 bases and 10 bases, with 17 bases remaining between them. The V gene's germline CDR1 is SQVTM and CDR2 ANQGSEA. This clonotype was found many times. Antigen unknown. Aged 18 to 65, hyperthyroidism patients had been newly diagnosed, with under 2 months' duration. What supplied the PBMCs was about 9.8 ml of fresh peripheral blood.

This TCR came from a woman aged 18-30 years with stable Graves' hyperthyroidism. Some clones in this sample may be carry-over from other donors' samples. Sample: peripheral blood. The rearrangement links TRBV29-1 to TRBJ1-5, with D possibly being TRBD1 (6 bases). CDR3 nucleotide sequence: TGCAGCGTTGGAATGGACAGTGGCTTCCCCCAGCATTTT. This sequence encodes CSVGMDSGFPQHF.